This T cell receptor beta chain emerged from a study of T cells in narcolepsy. Background on the study: Patients with NT1 or NT2 and healthy control donors were enrolled. General observations from the study: Reportedly, autoreactive clonotypes were serially detected in patients' blood but not controls'. HCRT-specific and TRIB2-specific autoreactive clonotypes appeared among same-patient CSF and blood CD4+ clonotypes. In some patient and control memory CD4+ samples, autoreactive clones were absent.

Clones were sequenced by immunoSEQ multiplex PCR, and TCRdb holds only the in-frame ones, with some missing. The sample has around 31,000 clones, roughly 78% seen once. From germline, CDR1 is MGHRA and CDR2 YSYEKL. CDR3 length equals 15 residues. On this clone: Its target is unknown. The junction does not match germline at one end; this may be a read error.

This chain uses TRBV4-1 with TRBJ1-4; TRBD1 is a possible D gene (5 bases). Material: CD45RA- memory CD4+ T cells from PBMCs. This receptor was identified in a human donor with narcolepsy. The CDR3 here is CANSQGLATNEKLFF. The CDR3 DNA is TGCGCCAACAGCCAGGGTTTAGCAACTAATGAAAAACTGTTTTTT.